Here is one T cell receptor beta chain with its context. Its specificity is unknown. The junction shows a germline mismatch at one end, possibly a read error. These data belong to a study of cytomegalovirus exposure and HLA in healthy donors. Germline V gives CDR1 SEHNR, CDR2 FQNEAQ (reference sequence). The CDR3 runs 14 residues. Study-wide findings and caveats: Presence/absence analyses supposed approximately even sequencing depth among donors. Immune exposure information comprised only CMV serostatus. Researchers left out some V segments, among them TRBV6-2 and TRBV6-3, as indistinguishable.

PCR was performed using 60 Vbeta and 13 Jbeta primers. Generated by immunoSEQ multiplex PCR, the TCRdb table keeps only in-frame clones and is missing some. Of 150,000 to 200,000 clones in the sample, over 60% were seen once. This clonotype was obtained from a woman under 40 in good health and CMV-seronegative. This chain joins TRBV7-9 and TRBJ2-7; a possible D gene is TRBD1 (5 bases). Sample: PBMCs. The DNA of the CDR3 is TGTTCCAGCAGCTTCATCGACAGCTCCTACGAGCAGTACTTC. It codes for CSSSFIDSSYEQYF.